This T cell receptor (beta chain) was found in a study of cytomegalovirus exposure and HLA in healthy donors. General observations from the study: Later analysis demonstrated an association between a missense DCLRE1C variant and TCR beta V- and J-gene trimming.

By its share, this clone is medium-sized. Its antigen is currently unknown. The V and J ends lost 3 bases and 6 bases respectively, with 18 bases between them. CDR1 is WNHNN and CDR2 is SYGVQD in the germline V gene (reference sequence). The CDR3 sequence is 15 residues long. The PCR had 60 Vbeta and 13 Jbeta primers. The method was immunoSEQ multiplex PCR; TCRdb's version includes in-frame clones alone and lacks a portion of them. The sample lists some 200,000 clones, approximately 70% occurring once. The receptor was isolated from a middle-aged man in good health and CMV-seropositive. The chain recombines TRBV10-1 with TRBJ2-7; the D gene is possibly TRBD1 (6 bases). The sample taken for sequencing was PBMCs. The DNA of the CDR3 is TGCGCCAGCAGTGAAGATGGCAGGGGAATAGCCGAGCAGTACTTC. Translating gives CASSEDGRGIAEQYF.